The 18 T cell receptor beta chains in this list originate from one sample, sequenced in a study of spatial heterogeneity in lung cancer. Time point described: blood at routine non-recurrence follow-up after resection. Without sorting, whole RNA was sequenced from tumor, nontumor lung or frozen PBMC. TCRdb used MiXCR to reprocess the 5' RACE reads, holding one entry per CDR3 protein. This sample has around 110,000 distinct CDR3 sequences, with less than 15% found just once. Material: PBMCs, obtained at follow-up. These receptors came from a male donor with early-stage non-small cell lung cancer.

The chain has TRBV9 and TRBJ2-5; D remains unclear. The CDR3 is 13 amino acids. Germline-derived CDR1 and CDR2 are SGDLS and YYNGEE. The ends were cut back, 3 bases at V and 5 bases at J, with 11 bases in the middle. This CDR3 is CASSAVFGETQYF. CDR3 DNA sequence: TGTGCCAGCAGCGCCGTATTCGGGGAGACCCAGTACTTC.

This clonotype was observed at least ten times. V gene TRBV4-1 combines with J gene TRBJ1-5; tentative D call: TRBD1 (5 bases). V was shortened by 3 bases and J by 0 bases, with 12 bases between the two germline ends. Germline CDR1 is MGHRA and CDR2 is YSYEKL. CDR3 length: 16 amino acids. The CDR3 region is CASSQNRGYSNQPQHF. CDR3 nucleotides: TGCGCCAGCAGCCAGAATCGGGGCTATAGCAATCAGCCCCAGCATTTT.

The chain links TRBV7-2 to TRBJ2-5; TRBD2 aligns across 7 bases. This CDR3 has 15 residues. CDR1 SGHTA and CDR2 FQGNSA come from the germline V gene. Trimming cost V 2 bases and J 5 bases; bases outside gene matches: 8. In DNA, the CDR3 is TGTGCCAGCAGCTTACACCACCTGGGAGGGGAGACCCAGTACTTC. Residues: CASSLHHLGGETQYF.

This clonotype was picked up many times. The V call is TRBV29-1, the J call TRBJ2-3, with D hard to call. This CDR3 has 13 amino acids. Trimming removed 4 bases from V and 2 bases from J, with 10 bases in between. Germline V gives CDR1 SQVTM, CDR2 ANQGSEA. The CDR3 bases are TGCAGCGTTGTCCGCCTCCTCACAGATACGCAGTATTTT. Encoded protein: CSVVRLLTDTQYF.

This clonotype was seen ten or more times. The J gene is TRBJ1-2, the V gene TRBV6-2 or TRBV6-3; D is unresolved. V was trimmed by 7 bases and J by 4 bases, leaving 28 bases between them. This CDR3 has 18 amino acids. CDR1 and CDR2 from the germline V gene are MNHEY and SVGEGT. The CDR3 DNA follows: TGTGCCAGCACCCACGAGAGATCCCGGATTTTGTCCCGCTATGGCTACACCTTC. This translates into CASTHERSRILSRYGYTF.

This clonotype was found a few times. J is TRBJ2-7 and V is TRBV7-2, with D perhaps matching TRBD2 (6 bases). In germline, CDR1 is SGHTA, CDR2 FQGNSA. Between the trimmed V and J ends, which lost 2 bases and 5 bases, there was a span of 7 bases. The CDR3 runs 12 residues. The CDR3 coding sequence is TGTGCCAGCAGCTTAAAGCGGGACGAGCAGTACTTC. It is translated as CASSLKRDEQYF.

J is TRBJ2-1 and V is TRBV9; maybe TRBD2 (5 bases). This CDR3 spans 15 amino acids. Trimming pared 4 bases from V and 0 bases from J, leaving 11 bases between. Looked up from germline, CDR1 is SGDLS and CDR2 is YYNGEE. The chain's CDR3 is CASSSSGNSYNEQFF. CDR3 DNA: TGTGCCAGCAGCTCCAGCGGAAACTCCTACAATGAGCAGTTCTTC.

This sequence joins TRBV3-2 and TRBJ1-4; TRBD1 was called by the table and not checked on the DNA. TRBV3-2 corresponds to a pseudogene. The CDR3 covers 16 residues. The CDR3 nucleotides read TGTGCCAGCAGCCTGCCGGCGGGGGTCAGTAATGAAAAACTGTTTTTT. This encodes CASSLPAGVSNEKLFF.

In this sample, this clonotype turned up a few times. This chain uses TRBV9 with TRBJ1-1; D is ambiguous. CDR3 size: 13 residues. Per germline, CDR1 SGDLS and CDR2 YYNGEE. V gave up 2 bases and J gave up 1 base, with 6 bases separating them. The CDR3 DNA is TGTGCCAGCAGCGTGAACAAGAACACTGAAGCTTTCTTT. Its translation: CASSVNKNTEAFF.

This chain joins TRBV23-1 and TRBJ2-6; D may be TRBD1 (6 bases). TRBV23-1 falls under the ORF class, with uncertain function. Trimming removed 10 bases at V and 0 bases at J, with 13 bases between. This CDR3 spans 15 amino acids. The DNA of the CDR3 is TGCGCCATCCCGACAGGTTGCTCTGGGGCCAACGTCCTGACTTTC. Translating it yields CAIPTGCSGANVLTF.

The chain couples TRBV13 to TRBJ1-1; 8 bases fit TRBD1. The V segment lost 2 bases and the J segment 4 bases; nucleotides outside the gene matches: 6. This CDR3 spans 15 amino acids. Germline V lookup: CDR1 PRHDT, CDR2 FYEKMQ (reference sequence). Here the CDR3 reads CASSLLTGVTTEAFF. As DNA, the CDR3 is TGTGCCAGCAGCTTACTGACAGGGGTAACCACTGAAGCTTTCTTT. Complete variable domain (other parts from reference TRBV13 and TRBJ1-1): AAGVIQSPRHLIKEKRETATLKCYPIPRHDTVYWYQQGPGQDPQFLISFYEKMQSDKGSIPDRFSAQQFSDYHSELNMSSLELGDSALYFCASSLLTGVTTEAFFGQGTRLTVV.

The V and J genes are TRBV2 and TRBJ2-5, with D perhaps matching TRBD2 (5 bases). The germline V and J ends were trimmed by 5 bases and 9 bases, with 7 bases remaining between them. Per germline, CDR1 SNHLY and CDR2 FYNNEI. The CDR3 runs 10 residues. In nucleotides, the CDR3 is TGTGCCAGCAGTTCGGAGGCCCAGTACTTC. Protein: CASSSEAQYF.

The genes are TRBV27 and TRBJ1-5; 8 nucleotides match TRBD1. Germline CDR1 and CDR2: MNHEY and SMNVEV (reference sequence). The CDR3 is made up of 14 amino acids. The V gene end was trimmed by 6 bases and the J gene end by 5 bases; junction bases not matched to a gene: 6. CDR3 nucleotide sequence: TGTGCCAGCAGCTGGGACAGGTCCTATCAGCCCCAGCATTTT. Protein product: CASSWDRSYQPQHF.

The V call is TRBV5-5, the J call TRBJ1-5; 7 positions agree with TRBD1. The germline CDR1 and CDR2 sequences are SGHKS and YYEKEE (reference sequence). The CDR3 is 17 residues long. The J segment lost 5 bases and the V segment lost 0 bases, leaving 11 bases of the junction unmatched. The CDR3 sequence: CASSLGDRVKPDQPQHF. CDR3 DNA: TGTGCCAGCAGCTTGGGAGACAGGGTAAAACCCGATCAGCCCCAGCATTTT.

This clonotype was observed at least ten times. J is TRBJ2-5 and V is TRBV20-1; D possibly corresponds to TRBD1 (6 bases). This CDR3 comprises 14 residues. V was clipped by 6 bases and J by 2 bases, with 16 bases between them. Germline assignment: CDR1 DFQATT and CDR2 SNEGSKA (reference sequence). The CDR3 DNA reads as TGCAGTGCAAGCGCGACAGGCGTTCAAGAGACCCAGTACTTC. As protein: CSASATGVQETQYF.

The chain is built from TRBV5-1 and TRBJ1-2; D possibly corresponds to TRBD1 (6 bases). The V gene lost 0 bases and the J gene lost 3 bases, with 9 bases spanning the gap. This CDR3 contains 14 residues. Germline CDR1 SGHRS, CDR2 YFSETQ. The CDR3 protein is CASSLEWTDYGYTF. In DNA, the CDR3 is TGCGCCAGCAGCTTGGAGTGGACAGACTATGGCTACACCTTC.

The CDR3 loop reads CASSVGGRDGTEAFF. The CDR3 DNA sequence: TGTGCCAGCAGCGTAGGGGGCCGAGACGGCACTGAAGCTTTCTTT. The chain recombines TRBV11-2 with TRBJ1-1; 7 bases are a match to TRBD1. The CDR3 spans 15 residues. V lost 5 bases and J lost 4; bases outside the gene matches: 10. CDR1 and CDR2 from the germline V gene are SGHAT and FQNNGV.

This clonotype was observed many times. The chain has TRBV4-1 and TRBJ1-1, with 9 positions matching TRBD1. V gave up 4 bases and J gave up 5 bases; unmatched junction bases: 8. Germline CDR1 and CDR2: MGHRA and YSYEKL. This CDR3 spans 15 amino acids. CDR3 sequence reads: CASSLYGQGKTEAFF. The CDR3 region has the DNA TGCGCCAGCAGCCTCTACGGACAGGGGAAGACTGAAGCTTTCTTT.